The sequence of this T cell receptor (beta chain) was determined in a study of shared clonotypes between healthy human individuals. A word on this clone: Its antigen is not known.

Germline assignment: CDR1 LNHDA and CDR2 SQIVND (reference sequence). CDR3 length: 15 amino acids. The ends were cut back, 6 bases at V and 2 bases at J, with 14 bases in the middle. Broader study findings: When naive CD4 clonotypes were compared across a handful of donors, about 5% were shared.

The assay used deep level. When replicate PCRs were run on sorted subsets, they used about 200 ng DNA, approximately 27,000 T cell genomes. The data were produced by immunoSEQ multiplex PCR, yet TCRdb's version contains in-frame clones alone and is incomplete. The sample has more than 1,200,000 clones; approximately 98.5% are singletons. The chain links TRBV19 to TRBJ1-3; possibly TRBD1 for D (5 bases). This TCR was recovered from a man between 25 and 39 years old in good health. Sequencing used naive CD4+ T cells sorted from blood. Specified subset: CD45RA+ positively selected. CDR3: CASSPHTGAGNTIYF. CDR3 nucleotides: TGTGCCAGTAGCCCCCACACAGGCGCTGGAAACACCATATATTTT.